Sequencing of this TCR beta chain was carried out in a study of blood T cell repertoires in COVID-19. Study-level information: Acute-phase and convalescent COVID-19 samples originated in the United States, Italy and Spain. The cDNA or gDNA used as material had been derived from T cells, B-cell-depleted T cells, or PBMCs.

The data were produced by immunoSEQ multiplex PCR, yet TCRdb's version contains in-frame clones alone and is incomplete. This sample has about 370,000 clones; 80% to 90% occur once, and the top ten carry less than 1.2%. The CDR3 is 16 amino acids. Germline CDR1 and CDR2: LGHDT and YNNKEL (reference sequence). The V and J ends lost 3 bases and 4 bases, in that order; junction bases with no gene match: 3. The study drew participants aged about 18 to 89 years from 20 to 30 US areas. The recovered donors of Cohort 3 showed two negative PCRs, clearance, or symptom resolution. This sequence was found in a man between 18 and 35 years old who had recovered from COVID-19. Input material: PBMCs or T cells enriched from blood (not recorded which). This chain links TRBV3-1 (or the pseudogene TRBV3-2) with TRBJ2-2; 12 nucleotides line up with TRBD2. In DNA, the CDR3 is TGTGCCAGCAGCCAGCTAGCGGGGGGGCCCACCGGGGAGCTGTTTTTT. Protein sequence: CASSQLAGGPTGELFF.